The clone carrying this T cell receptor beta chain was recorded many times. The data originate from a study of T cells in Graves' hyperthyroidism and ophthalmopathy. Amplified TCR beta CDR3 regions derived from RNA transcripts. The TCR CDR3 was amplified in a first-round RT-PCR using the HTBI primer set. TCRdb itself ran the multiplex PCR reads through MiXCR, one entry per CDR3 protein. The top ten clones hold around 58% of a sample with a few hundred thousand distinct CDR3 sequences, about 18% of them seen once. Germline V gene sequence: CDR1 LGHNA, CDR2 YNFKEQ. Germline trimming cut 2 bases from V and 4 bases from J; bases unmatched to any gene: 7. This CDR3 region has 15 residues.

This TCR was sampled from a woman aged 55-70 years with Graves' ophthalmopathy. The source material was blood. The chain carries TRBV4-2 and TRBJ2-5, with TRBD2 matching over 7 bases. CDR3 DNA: TGTGCCAGCAGCCAATCGACTAGCCGTGGAGAGACCCAGTACTTC. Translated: CASSQSTSRGETQYF.